This T cell receptor beta chain was found in a study of shared clonotypes between healthy human individuals. Overall study findings and caveats: When naive CD4 clonotypes were compared across a few donors, approximately 5% were shared.

This clone showed up just a few times. The target antigen is unknown. Every immunoSEQ plate was one replicate of a subset's evenly spread DNA. The data were produced by immunoSEQ multiplex PCR, yet TCRdb's version contains in-frame clones alone and is incomplete. The top ten clones hold almost 0.9% of a sample with 850,000 to 1,100,000 clones, 77% of them seen once. V shed 5 bases, J shed 5 bases, and the junction held 5 bases outside the gene matches. This CDR3 comprises 14 residues. Germline loops: CDR1 LNHDA, CDR2 SQIVND (reference sequence). The source is a man younger than 35 in good health. Some clones in this sample may be carry-over from other donors' samples. This chain connects TRBV19 to TRBJ1-1, with 10 positions matching TRBD1. Sequencing input: memory CD4+ T cells from PBMCs. Subset given: CD45RA-negative fraction. The CDR3 is CASSETGGRTEAFF. CDR3 bases: TGTGCCAGTAGTGAGACAGGGGGCCGGACTGAAGCTTTCTTT. The full variable domain, completed using reference TRBV19 and TRBJ1-1, is DGGITQSPKYLFRKEGQNVTLSCEQNLNHDAMYWYRQDPGQGLRLIYYSQIVNDFQKGDIAEGYSVSREKKESFPLTVTSAQKNPTAFYLCASSETGGRTEAFFGQGTRLTVV.